This TCR beta chain came from a study of T cell responses to AZD1222 COVID-19 vaccine. The study, taken as a whole, reports: Scientists sampled the repertoires only once the peak T cell response had passed.

Germline loops: CDR1 MGHRA, CDR2 YSYEKL. The CDR3 length is 16 residues. V dropped 4 bases and J dropped 5 bases, with 18 bases sitting between them. On this clone: Its target is not known.

TCRdb keeps only in-frame clones here, not all; method: immunoSEQ multiplex PCR. The sample has 95,000 or so clones, roughly nine tenths seen once; the top ten hold around 4%. The chain couples TRBV4-1 to TRBJ1-3; TRBD1 might be the D (5 bases). The sequence derives from an adult in good health. This sample comprised peripheral blood, obtained on day 0 of AZD1222 vaccination. The DNA of the CDR3 is TGCGCCAGCAGCCCGGGACTTTTTGGCTTGAGAAACACCATATATTTT. Translated, it gives CASSPGLFGLRNTIYF.